These 10 T cell receptor beta chains came from one sample sequenced in a study of shared clonotypes between healthy human individuals. The data were produced by immunoSEQ multiplex PCR, yet TCRdb's version contains in-frame clones alone and is incomplete. The sample has over a million clones; approximately 98% are singletons. The sample was naive CD4+ T cells sorted from blood. Specified subset: CD45RA+ positively selected. Receptors originate from a man under 40 in good health.

The J gene is TRBJ2-3, the V gene TRBV5-8; 7 bases fit TRBD1. J lost 2 bases, V lost 5 bases, and 5 bases had no gene match. Germline loops: CDR1 SGHTS, CDR2 YDEGEE. The CDR3 covers 14 residues. This CDR3 is CASSRDRPTDTQYF. CDR3 nucleotides: TGTGCCAGCAGTCGGGACAGACCCACAGATACGCAGTATTTT.

The genes are TRBV20-1 and TRBJ2-3; D is possibly TRBD2 (6 bases). The germline CDR1 and CDR2 sequences are DFQATT and SNEGSKA (reference sequence). The V end lost 5 bases, the J end lost 6 bases, and 9 bases lay between the germline ends. The CDR3 sequence is 11 residues long. The CDR3 reads CSAGAGDTQYF. DNA for the CDR3: TGCAGTGCTGGGGCGGGGGATACGCAGTATTTT.

The V gene is TRBV6-1, the J gene TRBJ1-4; no firm D call. Germline CDR1 and CDR2: MNHNS and SASEGT. Between the trimmed V and J ends, which lost 7 bases and 7 bases, there was a span of 16 bases. This CDR3 comprises 14 residues. The CDR3 coding sequence is TGTGCCAGCAATCGGGCCCCGGCAGGTGAAAAACTGTTTTTT. Residues: CASNRAPAGEKLFF.

In nucleotides, the CDR3 is TGCGCCAGCAGCTTGGCCGTAGGAACAGATCGTTTGGGGACCCAGTACTTC. As protein: CASSLAVGTDRLGTQYF. The chain has TRBV5-1 and TRBJ2-5, with D unresolved. The length of the CDR3 is 17 residues. Germline values: CDR1 SGHRS, CDR2 YFSETQ. V gave up 0 bases and J gave up 7 bases, with 22 bases separating them. Drawing the rest from reference TRBV5-1 and TRBJ2-5, the complete variable domain is KAGVTQTPRYLIKTRGQQVTLSCSPISGHRSVSWYQQTPGQGLQFLFEYFSETQRNKGNFPGRFSGRQFSNSRSEMNVSTLELGDSALYLCASSLAVGTDRLGTQYFGPGTRLLVL.

The chain carries TRBV5-1 and TRBJ2-2; 8 bases match TRBD1. Germline V gene sequence: CDR1 SGHRS, CDR2 YFSETQ. Unmatched junction bases numbered 15, after V lost 5 bases and J lost 0 bases. The CDR3 covers 19 residues. The CDR3, as DNA: TGCGCCAGCAGAGGACAGGGTTCGCGAATTATAACGAACACCGGGGAGCTGTTTTTT. It encodes CASRGQGSRIITNTGELFF. The entire variable domain, with the rest obtained from reference TRBV5-1 and TRBJ2-2, is as follows: KAGVTQTPRYLIKTRGQQVTLSCSPISGHRSVSWYQQTPGQGLQFLFEYFSETQRNKGNFPGRFSGRQFSNSRSEMNVSTLELGDSALYLCASRGQGSRIITNTGELFFGEGSRLTVL.

The rearrangement joins TRBV27 to TRBJ2-7; 13 bases map to TRBD2. V lost 7 bases to trimming and J lost 3 bases; unmatched junction nucleotides: 21. This CDR3 is 20 amino acids long. Germline CDR1 MNHEY, CDR2 SMNVEV (reference sequence). This CDR3 is CASTPPTGLAGVGIGYEQYF. In DNA form, the CDR3 reads TGTGCCAGCACCCCGCCCACCGGACTAGCGGGAGTAGGGATCGGCTACGAGCAGTACTTC.

The chain recombines TRBV28 with TRBJ1-5; D might be TRBD1 (5 bases). Trimming shortened V by 3 bases and J by 6 bases, and 18 bases separated the two germline ends. Germline loops: CDR1 MDHEN, CDR2 SYDVKM. The CDR3 is 16 residues long. Written as DNA, the CDR3 is TGTGCCAGCAGTTTCGGGGGATTCGACCTAGGTCAGCCCCAGCATTTT. It is translated as CASSFGGFDLGQPQHF.

This chain connects TRBV5-1 to TRBJ1-1; D call uncertain. V was shortened by 4 bases and J by 3 bases, with 16 bases between the two germline ends. Per germline, CDR1 SGHRS and CDR2 YFSETQ. The CDR3 has 15 amino acids. CDR3 sequence reads: CASSPGGEGDTEAFF. In nucleotides, the CDR3 is TGCGCCAGCAGCCCCGGCGGGGAGGGAGACACTGAAGCTTTCTTT.

The chain recombines TRBV5-5 with TRBJ2-7; D gene ambiguous. The CDR3 loop spans 15 amino acids. CDR1 is SGHKS and CDR2 is YYEKEE in the germline V gene (reference sequence). The ends were cut back, 1 base at V and 2 bases at J, with 13 bases in the middle. CDR3 DNA: TGTGCCAGCAGCTTGCGACACATCCTCACCTACGAGCAGTACTTC. As protein: CASSLRHILTYEQYF.

Of note for this clone: This specimen includes other DNA sequences encoding the same CDR3. The chain is built from TRBV20-1 and TRBJ1-5; D remains unclear. Trimming shortened V by 1 base and J by 2 bases, and 0 bases separated the two germline ends. Germline CDR1 reads DFQATT; CDR2 reads SNEGSKA (reference sequence). The CDR3 consists of 11 residues. The CDR3 protein is CSARGNQPQHF. The CDR3 DNA reads TGCAGTGCTAGAGGCAATCAGCCCCAGCATTTT.